The 3 T cell receptor beta chains in this list originate from one sample, sequenced in a study of blood T cell repertoires in COVID-19. Using immunoSEQ multiplex PCR, the repertoire was profiled, and TCRdb retains in-frame clones only, with some absent. This table has fewer than 130,000 clones, 88% appearing once. The sample was peripheral blood. The receptors were sampled from a woman between 50 and 59 years old with acute or convalescent COVID-19.

The chain carries TRBV2 and TRBJ2-3; D unclear. The CDR3 consists of 11 residues. Germline-derived CDR1 and CDR2 are SNHLY and FYNNEI. V lost 6 bases to trimming and J lost 6 bases, with 7 bases between them. The CDR3 region is CASSTHDTQYF. DNA for the CDR3: TGTGCCAGCAGCACTCACGATACGCAGTATTTT.

The chain carries TRBV6-5 and TRBJ2-7; D unresolved. Germline CDR1 is MNHEY and CDR2 is SVGAGI. The V gene lost 2 bases and the J gene lost 2 bases, with 7 bases spanning the gap. CDR3 length equals 13 residues. The CDR3 loop is CASSYDTAYEQYF. The CDR3 DNA follows: TGTGCCAGCAGTTACGACACCGCCTACGAGCAGTACTTC.

The rearrangement uses TRBV30 and TRBJ2-5; 8 nucleotides align to TRBD2. Losses at the gene ends were 3 bases for V and 4 bases for J; bases not matched to a gene: 4. Germline lookup yields CDR1 GTSNPN and CDR2 SVGIG (reference sequence). This CDR3 spans 13 amino acids. CDR3: CAWSGRAGETQYF. For the CDR3, the DNA is TGTGCCTGGAGCGGGAGGGCCGGAGAGACCCAGTACTTC.